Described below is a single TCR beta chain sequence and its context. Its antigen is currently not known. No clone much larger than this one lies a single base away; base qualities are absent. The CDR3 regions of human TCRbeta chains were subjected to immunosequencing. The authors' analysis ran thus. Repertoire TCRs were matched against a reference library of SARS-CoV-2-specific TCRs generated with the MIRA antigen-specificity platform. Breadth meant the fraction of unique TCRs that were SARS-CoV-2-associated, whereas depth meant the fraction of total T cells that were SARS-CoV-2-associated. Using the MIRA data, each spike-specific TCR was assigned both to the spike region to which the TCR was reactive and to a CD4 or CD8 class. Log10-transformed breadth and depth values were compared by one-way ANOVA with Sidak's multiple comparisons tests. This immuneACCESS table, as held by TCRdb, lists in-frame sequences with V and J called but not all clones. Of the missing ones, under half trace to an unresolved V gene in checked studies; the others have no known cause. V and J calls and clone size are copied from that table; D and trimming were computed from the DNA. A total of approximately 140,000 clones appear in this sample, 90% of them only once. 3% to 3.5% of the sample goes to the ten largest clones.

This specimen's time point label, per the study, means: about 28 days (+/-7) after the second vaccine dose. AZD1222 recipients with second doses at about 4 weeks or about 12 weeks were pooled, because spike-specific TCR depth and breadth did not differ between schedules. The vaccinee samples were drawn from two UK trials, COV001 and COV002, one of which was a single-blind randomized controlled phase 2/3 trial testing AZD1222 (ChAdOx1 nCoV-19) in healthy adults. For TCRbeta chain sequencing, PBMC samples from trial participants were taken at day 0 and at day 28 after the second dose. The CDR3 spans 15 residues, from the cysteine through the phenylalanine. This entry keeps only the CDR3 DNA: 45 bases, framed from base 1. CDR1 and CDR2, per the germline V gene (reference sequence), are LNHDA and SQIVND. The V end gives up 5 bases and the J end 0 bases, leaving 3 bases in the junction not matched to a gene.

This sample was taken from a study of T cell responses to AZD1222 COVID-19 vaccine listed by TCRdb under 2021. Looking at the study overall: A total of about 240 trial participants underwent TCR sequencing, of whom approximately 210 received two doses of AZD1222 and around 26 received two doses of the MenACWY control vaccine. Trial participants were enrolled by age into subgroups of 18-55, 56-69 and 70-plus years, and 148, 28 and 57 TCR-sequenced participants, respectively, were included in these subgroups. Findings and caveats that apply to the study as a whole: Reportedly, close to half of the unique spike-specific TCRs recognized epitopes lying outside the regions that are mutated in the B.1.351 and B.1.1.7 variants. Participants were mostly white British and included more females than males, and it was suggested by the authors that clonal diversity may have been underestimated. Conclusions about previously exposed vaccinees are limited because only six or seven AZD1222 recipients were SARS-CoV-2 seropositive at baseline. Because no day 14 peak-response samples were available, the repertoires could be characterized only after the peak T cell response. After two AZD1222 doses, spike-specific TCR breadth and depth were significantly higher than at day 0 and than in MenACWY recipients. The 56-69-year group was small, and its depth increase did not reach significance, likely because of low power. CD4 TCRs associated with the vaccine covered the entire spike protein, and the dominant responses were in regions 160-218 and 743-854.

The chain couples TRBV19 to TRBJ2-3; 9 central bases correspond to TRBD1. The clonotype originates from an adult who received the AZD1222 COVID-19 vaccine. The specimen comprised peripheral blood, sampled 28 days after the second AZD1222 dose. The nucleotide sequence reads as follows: TGTGCCAGTAGTTGGGACAGGGCTAGCACAGATACGCAGTATTTT. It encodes CASSWDRASTDTQYF.